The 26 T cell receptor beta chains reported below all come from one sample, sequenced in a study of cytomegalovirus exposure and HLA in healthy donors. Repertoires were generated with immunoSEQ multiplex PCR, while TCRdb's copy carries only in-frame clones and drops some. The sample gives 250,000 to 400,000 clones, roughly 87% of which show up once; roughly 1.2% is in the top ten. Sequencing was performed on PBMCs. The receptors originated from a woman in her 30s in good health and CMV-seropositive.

DNA of the CDR3: TGTGCCAGCAGCCCATTGACAGGGGGAAATGAAAAACTGTTTTTT. Its protein is CASSPLTGGNEKLFF. V usage is TRBV14 and J usage is TRBJ1-4; 9 bases align to TRBD1. This CDR3 has 15 amino acids. The V and J ends lost 4 bases and 5 bases, in that order; junction bases with no gene match: 5. The germline V gene has CDR1 SGHDN and CDR2 FVKESK.

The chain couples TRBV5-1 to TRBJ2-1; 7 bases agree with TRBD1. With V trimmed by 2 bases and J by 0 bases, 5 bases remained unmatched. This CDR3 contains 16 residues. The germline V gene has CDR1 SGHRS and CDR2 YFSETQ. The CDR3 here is CASSFTTGSSYNEQFF. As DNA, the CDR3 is TGCGCCAGCAGCTTCACGACAGGGAGCTCCTACAATGAGCAGTTCTTC. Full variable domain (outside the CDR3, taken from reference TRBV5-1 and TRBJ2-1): KAGVTQTPRYLIKTRGQQVTLSCSPISGHRSVSWYQQTPGQGLQFLFEYFSETQRNKGNFPGRFSGRQFSNSRSEMNVSTLELGDSALYLCASSFTTGSSYNEQFFGPGTRLTVL.

CDR3 in DNA: TGCGCCAGCAGCCAAGCGCATGGGAGTCTCCTTGGCGACGAGCAGTACTTC. Its protein is CASSQAHGSLLGDEQYF. The chain recombines TRBV4-1 with TRBJ2-7; D might be TRBD2 (5 bases). V was clipped by 1 base and J by 5 bases, with 21 bases between them. CDR3 length: 17 residues. Germline CDR1 reads MGHRA; CDR2 reads YSYEKL.

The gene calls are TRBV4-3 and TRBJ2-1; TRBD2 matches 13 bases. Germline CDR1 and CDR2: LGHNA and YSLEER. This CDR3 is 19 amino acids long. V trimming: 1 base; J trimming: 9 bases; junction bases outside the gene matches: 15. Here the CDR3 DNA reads TGCGCCAGCAGCCAAGGAGGTAGCAGGACTAGCGGGAGACTAGGTGAGCAGTTCTTC. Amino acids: CASSQGGSRTSGRLGEQFF.

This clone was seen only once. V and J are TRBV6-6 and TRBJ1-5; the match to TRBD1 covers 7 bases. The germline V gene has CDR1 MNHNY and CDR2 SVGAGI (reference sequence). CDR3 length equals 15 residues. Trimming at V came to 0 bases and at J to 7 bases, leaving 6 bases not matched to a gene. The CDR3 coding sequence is TGTGCCAGCAGTTACTCGGGACAGATGGGACAGCCCCAGCATTTT. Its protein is CASSYSGQMGQPQHF.

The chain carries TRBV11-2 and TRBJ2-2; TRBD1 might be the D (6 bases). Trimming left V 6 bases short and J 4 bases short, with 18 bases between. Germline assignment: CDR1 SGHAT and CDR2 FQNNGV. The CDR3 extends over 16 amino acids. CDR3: CASSPPGEWSTGELFF. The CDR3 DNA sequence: TGTGCCAGCAGTCCCCCAGGGGAATGGAGCACCGGGGAGCTGTTTTTT.

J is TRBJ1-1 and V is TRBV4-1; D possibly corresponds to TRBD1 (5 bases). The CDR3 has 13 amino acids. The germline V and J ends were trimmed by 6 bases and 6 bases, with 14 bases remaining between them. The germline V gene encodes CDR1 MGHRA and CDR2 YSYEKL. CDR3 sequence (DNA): TGCGCCAGCAGTCAGACCCGAGGGGCTGAAGCTTTCTTT. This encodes CASSQTRGAEAFF.

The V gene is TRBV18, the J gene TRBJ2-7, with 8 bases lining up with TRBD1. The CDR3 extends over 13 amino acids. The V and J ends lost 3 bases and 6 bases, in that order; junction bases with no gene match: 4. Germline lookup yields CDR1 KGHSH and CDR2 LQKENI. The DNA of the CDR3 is TGTGCCAGCTCACCTCGAACAGGGGGCGAGCAGTACTTC. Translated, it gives CASSPRTGGEQYF.

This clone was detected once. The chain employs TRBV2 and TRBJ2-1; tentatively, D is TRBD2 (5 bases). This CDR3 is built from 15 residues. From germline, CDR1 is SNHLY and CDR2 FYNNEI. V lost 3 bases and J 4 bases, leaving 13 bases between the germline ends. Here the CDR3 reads CASSDTRWLYNEQFF. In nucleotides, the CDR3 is TGTGCCAGCAGTGATACTAGATGGCTTTACAATGAGCAGTTCTTC.

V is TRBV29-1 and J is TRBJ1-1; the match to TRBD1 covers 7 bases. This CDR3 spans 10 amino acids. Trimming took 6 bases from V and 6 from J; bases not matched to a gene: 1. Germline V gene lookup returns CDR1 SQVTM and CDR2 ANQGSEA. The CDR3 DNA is TGCAGCGTGGGGACAGCTGAAGCTTTCTTT. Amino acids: CSVGTAEAFF. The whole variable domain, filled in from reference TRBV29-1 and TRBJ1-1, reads SAVISQKPSRDICQRGTSLTIQCQVDSQVTMMFWYRQQPGQSLTLIATANQGSEATYESGFVIDKFPISRPNLTFSTLTVSNMSPEDSSIYLCSVGTAEAFFGQGTRLTVV.

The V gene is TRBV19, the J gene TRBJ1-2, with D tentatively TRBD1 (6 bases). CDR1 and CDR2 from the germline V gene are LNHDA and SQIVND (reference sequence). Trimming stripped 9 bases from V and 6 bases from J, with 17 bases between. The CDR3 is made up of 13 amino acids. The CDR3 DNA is TGTGCCAGCCCCCCCAGGGCAGGGGATGGCTACACCTTC. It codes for CASPPRAGDGYTF.

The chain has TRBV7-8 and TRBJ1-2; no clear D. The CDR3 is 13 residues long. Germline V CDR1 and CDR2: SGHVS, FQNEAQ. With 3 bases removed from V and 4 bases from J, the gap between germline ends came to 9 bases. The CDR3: CASSFRHAYGYTF. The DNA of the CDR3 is TGTGCCAGCAGCTTCAGACATGCCTATGGCTACACCTTC.

Written as DNA, the CDR3 is TGTGCCAGCAGCTTCACGGGGGGCAGCTCCTACAATGAGCAGTTCTTC. Translated, it gives CASSFTGGSSYNEQFF. This chain uses TRBV5-4 with TRBJ2-1, with a possible D match to TRBD2 (7 bases). V dropped 2 bases and J dropped 0 bases, with 12 bases sitting between them. The CDR3 is made up of 16 amino acids. Germline CDR1 and CDR2: SGHNT and YYREEE (reference sequence).

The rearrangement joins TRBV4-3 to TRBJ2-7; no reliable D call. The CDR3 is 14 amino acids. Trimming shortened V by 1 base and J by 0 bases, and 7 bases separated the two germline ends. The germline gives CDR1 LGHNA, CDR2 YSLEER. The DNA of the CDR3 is TGCGCCAGCAGCCAAGGCCCCAGCTCCTACGAGCAGTACTTC. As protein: CASSQGPSSYEQYF.

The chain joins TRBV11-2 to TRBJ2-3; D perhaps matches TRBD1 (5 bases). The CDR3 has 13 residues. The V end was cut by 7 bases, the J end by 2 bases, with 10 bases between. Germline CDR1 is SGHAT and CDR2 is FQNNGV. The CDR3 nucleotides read TGTGCCAGCACCCTGGGGCACACAGATACGCAGTATTTT. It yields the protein CASTLGHTDTQYF.

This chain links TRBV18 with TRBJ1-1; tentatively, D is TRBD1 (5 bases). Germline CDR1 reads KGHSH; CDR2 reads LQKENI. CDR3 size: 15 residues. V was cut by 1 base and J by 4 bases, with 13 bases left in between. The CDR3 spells CASSPLTGRATEAFF. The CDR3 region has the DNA TGTGCCAGCTCACCACTGACGGGCAGGGCCACTGAAGCTTTCTTT.

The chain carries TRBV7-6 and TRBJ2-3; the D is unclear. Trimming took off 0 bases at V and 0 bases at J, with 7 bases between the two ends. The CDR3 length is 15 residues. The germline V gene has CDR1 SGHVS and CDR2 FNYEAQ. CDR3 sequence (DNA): TGTGCCAGCAGCTTAGCTGATAGAAGCACAGATACGCAGTATTTT. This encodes CASSLADRSTDTQYF. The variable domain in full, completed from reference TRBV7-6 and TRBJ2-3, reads GAGVSQSPRYKVTKRGQDVALRCDPISGHVSLYWYRQALGQGPEFLTYFNYEAQQDKSGLPNDRFSAERPEGSISTLTIQRTEQRDSAMYRCASSLADRSTDTQYFGPGTRLTVL.

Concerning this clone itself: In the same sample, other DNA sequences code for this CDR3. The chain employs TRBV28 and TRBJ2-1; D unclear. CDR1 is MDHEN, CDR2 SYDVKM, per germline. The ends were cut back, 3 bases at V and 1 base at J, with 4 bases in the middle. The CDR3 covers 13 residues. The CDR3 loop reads CASSLGSYNEQFF. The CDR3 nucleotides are TGTGCCAGCAGTTTGGGTTCCTACAATGAGCAGTTCTTC.

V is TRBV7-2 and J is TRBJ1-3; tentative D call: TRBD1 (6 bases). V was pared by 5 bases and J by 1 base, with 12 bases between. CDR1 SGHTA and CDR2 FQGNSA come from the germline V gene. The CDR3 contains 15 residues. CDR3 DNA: TGTGCCAGCAGCGACGACAGGACGTCTGGAAACACCATATATTTT. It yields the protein CASSDDRTSGNTIYF.

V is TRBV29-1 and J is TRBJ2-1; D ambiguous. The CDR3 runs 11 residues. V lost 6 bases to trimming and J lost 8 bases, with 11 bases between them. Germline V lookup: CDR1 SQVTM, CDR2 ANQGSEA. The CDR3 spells CSVDRSDEQFF. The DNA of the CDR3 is TGCAGCGTCGATAGGAGCGATGAGCAGTTCTTC.

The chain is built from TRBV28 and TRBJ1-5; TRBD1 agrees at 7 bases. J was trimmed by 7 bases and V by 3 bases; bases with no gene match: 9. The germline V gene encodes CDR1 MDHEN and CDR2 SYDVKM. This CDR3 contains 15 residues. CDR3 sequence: CASSFGGGGDQPQHF. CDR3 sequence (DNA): TGTGCCAGCAGTTTCGGGGGAGGGGGCGACCAGCCCCAGCATTTT.

The CDR3 loop is CASSHEGGSETQYF. The CDR3 DNA reads as TGTGCCAGCAGCCATGAGGGCGGGAGTGAGACCCAGTACTTC. The chain carries TRBV4-2 and TRBJ2-5; 7 positions agree with TRBD2. Germline CDR1 LGHNA, CDR2 YNFKEQ. This CDR3 comprises 14 residues. J was trimmed by 5 bases and V by 3 bases; bases with no gene match: 6.

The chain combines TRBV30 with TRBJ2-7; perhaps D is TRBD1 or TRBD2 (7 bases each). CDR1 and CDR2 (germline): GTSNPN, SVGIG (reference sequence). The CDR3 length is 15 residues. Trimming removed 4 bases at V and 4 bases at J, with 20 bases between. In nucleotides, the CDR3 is TGTGCCTGGACCCCCGGGGGGCAGGGGGGATACGAGCAGTACTTC. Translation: CAWTPGGQGGYEQYF.

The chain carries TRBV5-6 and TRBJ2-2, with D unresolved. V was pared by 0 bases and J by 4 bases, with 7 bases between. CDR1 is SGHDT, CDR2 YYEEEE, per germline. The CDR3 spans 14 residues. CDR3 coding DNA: TGTGCCAGCAGCTTGGGAGTGAGCACCGGGGAGCTGTTTTTT. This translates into CASSLGVSTGELFF.

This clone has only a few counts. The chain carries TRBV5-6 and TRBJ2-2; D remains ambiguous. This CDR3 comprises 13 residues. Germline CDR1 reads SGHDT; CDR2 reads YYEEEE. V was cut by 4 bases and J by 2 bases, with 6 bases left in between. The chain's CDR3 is CASSPVNTGELFF. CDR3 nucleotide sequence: TGTGCCAGCAGCCCGGTCAACACCGGGGAGCTGTTTTTT.

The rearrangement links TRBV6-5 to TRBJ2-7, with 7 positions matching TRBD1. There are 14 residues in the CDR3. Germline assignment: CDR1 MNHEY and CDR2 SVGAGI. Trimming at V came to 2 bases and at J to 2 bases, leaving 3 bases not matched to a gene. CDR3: CASSYVDRPYEQYF. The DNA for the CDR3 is TGTGCCAGCAGTTACGTGGACAGGCCCTACGAGCAGTACTTC.